The 19 T cell receptor beta chains below all came from one sample that was sequenced in a study of OX40 agonist ivuxolimab in advanced cancers. TCRdb's table, derived via immunoSEQ multiplex PCR, lists solely in-frame clones and lacks some. The sample consists of roughly 100,000 clones, about 90% of them appearing once. The material was CD4+ or CD8+ T cells sorted from blood, obtained in a trial of the OX40 agonist ivuxolimab. Every receptor here comes from an adult with an advanced solid tumor such as melanoma, head and neck, liver or kidney cancer.

V usage is TRBV6-5 and J usage is TRBJ1-6; no definite D call. The V end was cut by 5 bases, the J end by 14 bases, with 19 bases between. Germline V CDR1 and CDR2: MNHEY, SVGAGI. The CDR3 totals 14 residues. Here the CDR3 DNA reads TGTGCCAGCAGTGGGAGAGCCGCGAAGCCCACCCTCCACTTT. Its translation: CASSGRAAKPTLHF.

The chain uses TRBV5-6 and TRBJ2-1, with D uncertain. This CDR3 has 15 residues. Looked up from germline, CDR1 is SGHDT and CDR2 is YYEEEE. V gave up 4 bases and J gave up 6 bases, with 17 bases separating them. The CDR3 protein is CASSRSPSPPNEQFF. CDR3 nucleotides: TGTGCCAGCAGCCGCAGTCCGTCACCTCCCAATGAGCAGTTCTTC.

V and J are TRBV19 and TRBJ2-3, with unresolved D. Per the germline V gene, CDR1 is LNHDA and CDR2 is SQIVND (reference sequence). CDR3 length: 15 amino acids. V was cut by 9 bases and J by 0 bases, with 16 bases left in between. The CDR3 region is CASTTTWISTDTQYF. The CDR3, as DNA: TGTGCCAGCACCACGACTTGGATAAGCACAGATACGCAGTATTTT.

V is TRBV7-8 and J is TRBJ1-2; 7 nucleotides match TRBD1. Germline loops: CDR1 SGHVS, CDR2 FQNEAQ. CDR3 length equals 13 residues. Unmatched junction bases numbered 5, after V lost 7 bases and J lost 3 bases. Here the CDR3 reads CASKGASDYGYTF. The DNA for the CDR3 is TGTGCCAGCAAGGGGGCTTCGGACTATGGCTACACCTTC. Drawing the rest from reference TRBV7-8 and TRBJ1-2, the complete variable domain is GAGVSQSPRYKVAKRGQDVALRCDPISGHVSLFWYQQALGQGPEFLTYFQNEAQLDKSGLPSDRFFAERPEGSVSTLKIQRTQQEDSAVYLCASKGASDYGYTFGSGTRLTVV.

The gene calls are TRBV6-1 and TRBJ1-4, with 7 bases matching TRBD1. This CDR3 has 12 residues. CDR1 is MNHNS, CDR2 SASEGT, per germline. Trimming took 2 bases from V and 10 from J; bases not matched to a gene: 1. CDR3: CASSEQGGKLFF. CDR3 in DNA: TGTGCCAGCAGTGAACAGGGGGGAAAACTGTTTTTT.

This clone was detected once. The CDR3 loop reads CASRVTGSYGYTF. CDR3 sequence (DNA): TGTGCCAGCAGGGTGACAGGGTCTTATGGCTACACCTTC. The chain has TRBV28 and TRBJ1-2, with TRBD1 matching 7 bases. Losses at the gene ends were 6 bases for V and 5 bases for J; bases not matched to a gene: 6. Germline V gene data show CDR1 as MDHEN and CDR2 as SYDVKM. The CDR3 is 13 residues long.

The chain carries TRBV2 and TRBJ1-1; 7 positions match TRBD1. J lost 1 base, V lost 4 bases, and 3 bases had no gene match. Germline-derived CDR1 and CDR2 are SNHLY and FYNNEI. This CDR3 is 14 amino acids long. The CDR3 reads CASSVQGENTEAFF. The CDR3 nucleotides read TGTGCCAGCAGTGTCCAGGGGGAGAACACTGAAGCTTTCTTT.

V is TRBV6-6 and J is TRBJ1-1; the D is unclear. Trimming left V 6 bases short and J 4 bases short, with 15 bases between. This CDR3 spans 14 amino acids. Germline-derived CDR1 and CDR2 are MNHNY and SVGAGI (reference sequence). The CDR3 sequence: CASSEPRGSTEAFF. For the CDR3, the DNA is TGTGCCAGCAGCGAGCCGAGAGGGAGCACTGAAGCTTTCTTT.

Only a few counts were recorded for this clone. This sequence joins TRBV28 and TRBJ2-2; 8 positions match TRBD2. V was clipped by 8 bases and J by 7 bases; unmatched bases: 9. This CDR3 comprises 14 residues. Germline V lookup: CDR1 MDHEN, CDR2 SYDVKM. This chain's CDR3 is CASRRRGGNGELFF. The CDR3 nucleotides read TGTGCCAGCCGCCGACGGGGGGGGAACGGGGAGCTGTTTTTT.

The V call is TRBV7-9, the J call TRBJ2-7; 9 positions agree with TRBD1. Germline CDR1 and CDR2: SEHNR and FQNEAQ (reference sequence). V lost 6 bases to trimming and J lost 2 bases; unmatched junction nucleotides: 5. This CDR3 region has 14 residues. The CDR3 DNA reads TGTGCCAGCAGTTCGACAGGGGGTCCCTACGAGCAGTACTTC. It translates to CASSSTGGPYEQYF.

The V gene is TRBV2, the J gene TRBJ2-1; 13 nucleotides match TRBD2. CDR1 and CDR2 from the germline V gene are SNHLY and FYNNEI. This CDR3 is built from 14 residues. J was trimmed by 8 bases and V by 7 bases; bases with no gene match: 5. The CDR3 here is CASNRLAGGDEQFF. CDR3 DNA: TGTGCCAGCAATAGACTAGCGGGGGGCGATGAGCAGTTCTTC.

The chain is built from TRBV28 and TRBJ1-5; D remains unclear. The germline gives CDR1 MDHEN, CDR2 SYDVKM. The CDR3 covers 13 residues. V was trimmed by 6 bases and J by 4 bases, leaving 10 bases between them. CDR3 protein: CASRTQGNQPQHF. CDR3 DNA: TGTGCCAGCAGGACACAAGGGAATCAGCCCCAGCATTTT.

This clone was recorded only once. The chain joins TRBV28 to TRBJ2-3; TRBD1 or TRBD2 may be the D gene (5 bases each). V was cut by 5 bases and J by 5 bases, with 11 bases left in between. Germline V gene data show CDR1 as MDHEN and CDR2 as SYDVKM. The CDR3 totals 13 residues. CDR3 sequence reads: CASSRDGRDTQYF. For the CDR3, the DNA is TGTGCCAGCAGTCGGGACGGGCGAGATACGCAGTATTTT.

The gene calls are TRBV5-1 and TRBJ2-7; D not certain. The CDR3 sequence is 14 residues long. V was cut by 2 bases and J by 2 bases, with 11 bases left in between. CDR1 is SGHRS, CDR2 YFSETQ, per germline. CDR3 amino acids: CASSFQEFAYEQYF. The CDR3 nucleotides are TGCGCCAGCAGCTTCCAAGAATTCGCCTACGAGCAGTACTTC.

The chain is built from TRBV2 and TRBJ2-1, with 11 bases aligning to TRBD2. The CDR3 is 15 amino acids. Germline CDR1 SNHLY, CDR2 FYNNEI. V lost 5 bases, J lost 5 bases, and 5 bases stayed unmatched. The CDR3 region is CASSSTSGGNNEQFF. DNA of the CDR3: TGTGCCAGCAGTAGCACTAGCGGGGGCAACAATGAGCAGTTCTTC. Together with reference TRBV2 and TRBJ2-1, the CDR3 gives the full variable domain: EPEVTQTPSHQVTQMGQEVILRCVPISNHLYFYWYRQILGQKVEFLVSFYNNEISEKSEIFDDQFSVERPDGSNFTLKIRSTKLEDSAMYFCASSSTSGGNNEQFFGPGTRLTVL.

This rearrangement joins TRBV7-2 to TRBJ2-1; D uncertain. Trimming shortened V by 2 bases and J by 5 bases, and 10 bases separated the two germline ends. The germline gives CDR1 SGHTA, CDR2 FQGNSA. The CDR3 has 14 amino acids. DNA of the CDR3: TGTGCCAGCAGCTTAAGCCTCCAAAACAATGAGCAGTTCTTC. This gives the protein CASSLSLQNNEQFF.

The chain recombines TRBV5-4 with TRBJ1-3; maybe TRBD1 (5 bases). CDR3 length equals 15 residues. The germline gives CDR1 SGHNT, CDR2 YYREEE (reference sequence). V lost 4 bases and J 0 bases, leaving 11 bases between the germline ends. CDR3 protein: CASSPGTDSGNTIYF. CDR3 bases: TGTGCCAGCAGCCCCGGGACGGACTCTGGAAACACCATATATTTT.

The gene calls are TRBV2 and TRBJ1-2; D remains unclear. Trimming removed 6 bases at V and 8 bases at J, with 16 bases between. The CDR3 totals 13 residues. In germline, CDR1 is SNHLY, CDR2 FYNNEI. Written as DNA, the CDR3 is TGTGCCAGCAGAACGGACGGCTTGGAGGGCTACACCTTC. Translated, it gives CASRTDGLEGYTF.

The V gene is TRBV5-4, the J gene TRBJ2-5; D is undetermined. V was shortened by 4 bases and J by 0 bases, with 10 bases between the two germline ends. The CDR3 consists of 14 residues. CDR1 and CDR2 (germline): SGHNT, YYREEE (reference sequence). This CDR3 is CASSHFLYQETQYF. The CDR3 DNA reads TGTGCCAGCAGCCATTTTTTGTACCAAGAGACCCAGTACTTC.